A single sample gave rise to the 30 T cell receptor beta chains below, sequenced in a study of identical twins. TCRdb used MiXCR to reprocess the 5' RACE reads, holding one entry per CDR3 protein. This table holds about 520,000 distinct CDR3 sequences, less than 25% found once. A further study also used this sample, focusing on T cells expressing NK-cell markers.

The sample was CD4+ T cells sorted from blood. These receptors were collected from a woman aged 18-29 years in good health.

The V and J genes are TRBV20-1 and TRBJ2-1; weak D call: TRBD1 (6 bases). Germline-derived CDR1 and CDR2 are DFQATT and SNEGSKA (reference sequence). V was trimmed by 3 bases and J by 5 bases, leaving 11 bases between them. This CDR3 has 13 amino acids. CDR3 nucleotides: TGCAGTGCTAGCCGGACAGCGAACAATGAGCAGTTCTTC. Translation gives CSASRTANNEQFF.

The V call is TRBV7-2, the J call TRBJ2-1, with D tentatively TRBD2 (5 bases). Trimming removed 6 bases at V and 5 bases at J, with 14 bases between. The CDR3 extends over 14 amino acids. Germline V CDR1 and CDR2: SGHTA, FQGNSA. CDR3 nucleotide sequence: TGTGCCAGCAGAAATACTGGACTCGACAATGAGCAGTTCTTC. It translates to CASRNTGLDNEQFF.

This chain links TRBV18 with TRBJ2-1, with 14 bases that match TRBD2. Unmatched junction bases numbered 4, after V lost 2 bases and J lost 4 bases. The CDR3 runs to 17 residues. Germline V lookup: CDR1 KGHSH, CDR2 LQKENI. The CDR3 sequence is CASSPTTSGGGYNEQFF. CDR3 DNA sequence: TGTGCCAGCTCACCAACGACTAGCGGGGGGGGTTACAATGAGCAGTTCTTC.

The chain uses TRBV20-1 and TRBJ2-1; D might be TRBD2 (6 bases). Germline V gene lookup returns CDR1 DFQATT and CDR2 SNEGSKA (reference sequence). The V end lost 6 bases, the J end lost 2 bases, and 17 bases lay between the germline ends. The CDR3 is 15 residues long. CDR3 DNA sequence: TGCAGTGCCCGACCTTCTCGGGAGCCCTACAATGAGCAGTTCTTC. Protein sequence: CSARPSREPYNEQFF.

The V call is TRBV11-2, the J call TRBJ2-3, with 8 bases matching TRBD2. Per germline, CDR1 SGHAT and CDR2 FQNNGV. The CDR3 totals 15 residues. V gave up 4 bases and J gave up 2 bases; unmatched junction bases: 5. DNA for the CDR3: TGTGCCAGCAGCTGGTCTAGCGGGCCCACAGATACGCAGTATTTT. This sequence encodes CASSWSSGPTDTQYF.

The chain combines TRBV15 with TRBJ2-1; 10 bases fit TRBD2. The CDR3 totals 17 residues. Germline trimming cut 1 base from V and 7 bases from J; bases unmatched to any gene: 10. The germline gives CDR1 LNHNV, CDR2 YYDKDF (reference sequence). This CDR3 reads CATSRALRSGRGNEQFF. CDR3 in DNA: TGTGCCACCAGCAGAGCTCTCAGGAGCGGGAGGGGAAATGAGCAGTTCTTC.

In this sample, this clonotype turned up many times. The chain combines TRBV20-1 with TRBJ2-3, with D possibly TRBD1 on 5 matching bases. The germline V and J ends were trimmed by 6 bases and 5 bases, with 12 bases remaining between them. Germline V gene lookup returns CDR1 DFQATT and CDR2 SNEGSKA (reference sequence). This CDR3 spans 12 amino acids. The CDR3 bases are TGCAGTGCCCCGGACACAAAAGATACGCAGTATTTT. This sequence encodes CSAPDTKDTQYF.

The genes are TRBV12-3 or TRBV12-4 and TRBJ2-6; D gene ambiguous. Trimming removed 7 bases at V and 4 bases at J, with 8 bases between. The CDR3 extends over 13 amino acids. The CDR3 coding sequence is TGTGCCAGCACGCGTTCCGGGGCCAACGTCCTGACTTTC. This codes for CASTRSGANVLTF.

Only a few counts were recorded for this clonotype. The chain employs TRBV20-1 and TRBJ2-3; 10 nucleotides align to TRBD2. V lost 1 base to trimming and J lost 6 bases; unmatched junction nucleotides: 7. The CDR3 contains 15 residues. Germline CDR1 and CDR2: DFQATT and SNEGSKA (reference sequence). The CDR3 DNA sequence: TGCAGTGCTAGAGGTCTAGCGGGGGTCGCGGATACGCAGTATTTT. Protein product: CSARGLAGVADTQYF.

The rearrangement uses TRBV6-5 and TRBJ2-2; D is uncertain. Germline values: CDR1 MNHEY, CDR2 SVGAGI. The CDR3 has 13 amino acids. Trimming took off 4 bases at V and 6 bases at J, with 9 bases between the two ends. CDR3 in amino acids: CASSSRAPGELFF. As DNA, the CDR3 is TGTGCCAGCAGTTCAAGGGCCCCCGGGGAGCTGTTTTTT.

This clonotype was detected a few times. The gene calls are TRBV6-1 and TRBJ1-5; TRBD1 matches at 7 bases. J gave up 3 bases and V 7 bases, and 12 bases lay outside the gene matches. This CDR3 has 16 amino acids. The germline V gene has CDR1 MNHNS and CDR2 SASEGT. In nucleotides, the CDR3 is TGTGCCAGCAAACAACAGGGGTTTGTAAACAATCAGCCCCAGCATTTT. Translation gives CASKQQGFVNNQPQHF.

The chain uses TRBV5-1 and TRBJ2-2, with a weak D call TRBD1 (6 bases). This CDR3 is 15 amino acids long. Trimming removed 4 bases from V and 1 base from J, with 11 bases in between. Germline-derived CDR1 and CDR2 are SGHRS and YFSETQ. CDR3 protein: CASSRDIRNTGELFF. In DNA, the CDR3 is TGCGCCAGCAGCCGGGACATTAGGAACACCGGGGAGCTGTTTTTT.

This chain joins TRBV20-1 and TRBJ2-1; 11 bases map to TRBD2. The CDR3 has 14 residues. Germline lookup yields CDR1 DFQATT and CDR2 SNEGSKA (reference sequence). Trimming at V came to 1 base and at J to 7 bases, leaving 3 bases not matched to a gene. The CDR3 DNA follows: TGCAGTGCTAGAGGACTAGCGGGAAGGAATGAGCAGTTCTTC. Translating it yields CSARGLAGRNEQFF.

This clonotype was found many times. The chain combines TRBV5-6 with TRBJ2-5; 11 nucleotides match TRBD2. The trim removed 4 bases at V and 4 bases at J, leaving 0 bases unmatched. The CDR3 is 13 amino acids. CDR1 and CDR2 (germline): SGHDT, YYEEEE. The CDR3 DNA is TGTGCCAGCAGCACTAGCGGGGGAGAGACCCAGTACTTC. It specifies CASSTSGGETQYF.

The CDR3 DNA reads as TGTGCCAGCAGCGAAGGCAAGTACACAGATACGCAGTATTTT. It yields the protein CASSEGKYTDTQYF. V usage is TRBV9 and J usage is TRBJ2-3; no clear D. Trimming shortened V by 3 bases and J by 2 bases, and 10 bases separated the two germline ends. CDR1 is SGDLS and CDR2 is YYNGEE in the germline V gene. The CDR3 loop spans 14 amino acids.

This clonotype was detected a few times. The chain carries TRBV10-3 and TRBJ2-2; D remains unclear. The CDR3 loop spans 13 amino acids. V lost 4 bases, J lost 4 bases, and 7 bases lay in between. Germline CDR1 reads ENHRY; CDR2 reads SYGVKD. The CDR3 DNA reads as TGTGCCATCAGTGTGGACGCCACCGGGGAGCTGTTTTTT. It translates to CAISVDATGELFF.

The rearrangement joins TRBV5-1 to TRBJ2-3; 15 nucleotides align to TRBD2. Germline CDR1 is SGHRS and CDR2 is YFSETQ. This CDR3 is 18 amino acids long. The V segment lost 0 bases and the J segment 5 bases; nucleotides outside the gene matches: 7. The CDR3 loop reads CASSLGGLAGGPLDTQYF. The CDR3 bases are TGCGCCAGCAGCTTGGGCGGACTAGCGGGGGGGCCACTAGATACGCAGTATTTT.

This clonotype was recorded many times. The CDR3: CASSRGQGDTEAFF. The CDR3 coding sequence is TGTGCCAGCAGTCGGGGACAGGGCGACACTGAAGCTTTCTTT. The chain is built from TRBV12-3 or TRBV12-4 and TRBJ1-1; 9 bases fit TRBD1. Germline trimming cut 5 bases from V and 3 bases from J; bases unmatched to any gene: 4. The CDR3 spans 14 residues.

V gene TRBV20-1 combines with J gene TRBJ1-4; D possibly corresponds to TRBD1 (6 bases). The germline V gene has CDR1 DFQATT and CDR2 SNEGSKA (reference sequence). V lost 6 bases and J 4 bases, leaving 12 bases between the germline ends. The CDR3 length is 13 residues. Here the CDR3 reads CSAVQGYNEKLFF. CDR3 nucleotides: TGCAGTGCCGTGCAGGGGTATAATGAAAAACTGTTTTTT.

The CDR3 region is CASSGGGYKGYEQYF. CDR3 in DNA: TGTGCCAGCAGCGGGGGAGGCTACAAAGGCTACGAGCAGTACTTC. The chain joins TRBV6-2 or TRBV6-3 to TRBJ2-7; TRBD2 is a possible D gene (6 bases). The CDR3 is made up of 15 amino acids. Per the germline V gene, CDR1 is MNHEY and CDR2 is SVGEGT. V gave up 6 bases and J gave up 3 bases, with 18 bases separating them.

This CDR3 is CASSHGSGPAYEQYF. CDR3 coding DNA: TGCGCCAGCAGCCATGGTAGCGGGCCCGCCTACGAGCAGTACTTC. This chain links TRBV5-1 with TRBJ2-7; TRBD2 matches at 7 bases. The CDR3 length is 15 residues. CDR1 is SGHRS and CDR2 is YFSETQ in the germline V gene. Trimming at V came to 4 bases and at J to 2 bases, leaving 9 bases not matched to a gene.

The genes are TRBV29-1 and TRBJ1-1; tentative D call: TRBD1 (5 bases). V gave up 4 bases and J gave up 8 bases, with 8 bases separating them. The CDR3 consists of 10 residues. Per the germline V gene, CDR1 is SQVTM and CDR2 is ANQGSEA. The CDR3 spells CSVGHREAFF. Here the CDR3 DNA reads TGCAGCGTTGGTCACAGGGAAGCTTTCTTT.

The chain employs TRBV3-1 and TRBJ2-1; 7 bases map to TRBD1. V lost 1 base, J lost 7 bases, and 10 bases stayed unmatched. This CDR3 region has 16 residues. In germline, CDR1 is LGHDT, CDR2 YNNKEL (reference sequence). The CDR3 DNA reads TGTGCCAGCAGCCAAGCGCACAGGGGCGGATCGAATGAGCAGTTCTTC. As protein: CASSQAHRGGSNEQFF.

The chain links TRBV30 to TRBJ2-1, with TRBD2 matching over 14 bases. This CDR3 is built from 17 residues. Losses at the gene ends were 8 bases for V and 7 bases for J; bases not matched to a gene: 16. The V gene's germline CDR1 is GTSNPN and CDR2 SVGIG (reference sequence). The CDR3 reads CAVSGLEGLAGANEQFF. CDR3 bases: TGTGCCGTCTCAGGGTTGGAGGGACTAGCGGGAGCGAATGAGCAGTTCTTC.

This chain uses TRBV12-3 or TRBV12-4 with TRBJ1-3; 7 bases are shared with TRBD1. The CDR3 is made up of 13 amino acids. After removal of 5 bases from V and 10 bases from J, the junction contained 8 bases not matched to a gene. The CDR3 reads CASSTRTGRTIYF. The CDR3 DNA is TGTGCCAGCAGTACCCGGACAGGTCGGACCATATATTTT.

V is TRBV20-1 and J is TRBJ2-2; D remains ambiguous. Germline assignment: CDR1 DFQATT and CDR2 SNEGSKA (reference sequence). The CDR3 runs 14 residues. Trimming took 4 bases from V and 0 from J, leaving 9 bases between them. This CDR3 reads CSAIGQTNTGELFF. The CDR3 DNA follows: TGCAGTGCTATCGGCCAGACGAACACCGGGGAGCTGTTTTTT.

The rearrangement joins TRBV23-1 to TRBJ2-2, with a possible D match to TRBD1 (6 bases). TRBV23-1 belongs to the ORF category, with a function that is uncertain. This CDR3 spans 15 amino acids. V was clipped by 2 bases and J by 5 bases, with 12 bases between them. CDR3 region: CASSQPPGVTGELFF. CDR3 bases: TGCGCCAGCAGTCAACCCCCAGGGGTAACCGGGGAGCTGTTTTTT.

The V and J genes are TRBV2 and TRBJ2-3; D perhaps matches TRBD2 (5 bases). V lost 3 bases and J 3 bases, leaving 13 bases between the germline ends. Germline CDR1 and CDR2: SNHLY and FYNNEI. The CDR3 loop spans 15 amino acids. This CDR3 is CASSDLLGGTDTQYF. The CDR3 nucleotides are TGTGCCAGCAGTGACCTTCTAGGCGGGACAGATACGCAGTATTTT.

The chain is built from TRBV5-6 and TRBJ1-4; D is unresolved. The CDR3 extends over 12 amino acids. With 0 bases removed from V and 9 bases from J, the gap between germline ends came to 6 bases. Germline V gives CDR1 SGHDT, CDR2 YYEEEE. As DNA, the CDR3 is TGTGCCAGCAGCTTGGAGCACCAAAAACTGTTTTTT. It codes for CASSLEHQKLFF.

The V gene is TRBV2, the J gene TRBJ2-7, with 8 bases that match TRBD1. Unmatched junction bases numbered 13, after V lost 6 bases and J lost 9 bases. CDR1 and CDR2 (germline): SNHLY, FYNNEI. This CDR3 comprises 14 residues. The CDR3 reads CASSFETGDVVQYF. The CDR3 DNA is TGTGCCAGCAGCTTCGAGACAGGGGACGTCGTGCAGTACTTC.